This TCR beta chain came from a study of a mutant IDH1 vaccine in newly diagnosed glioma. Study details: There were about 60% males and around 38% females among treated patients, whose mean age was about 40 years. Radiotherapy, temozolomide, or both had been given previously, and both were given to most.

Germline CDR1 reads WNHNN; CDR2 reads SYGVQD (reference sequence). The CDR3 is made up of 13 amino acids. V was trimmed by 10 bases and J by 5 bases, leaving 18 bases between them. Study conclusions and caveats: Pseudoprogression seemed unlinked to shifts in top peripheral T cell clonotypes.

Time point meaning: week 47, end of study. The investigators gave 300 ug of mutant IDH1 20-mer peptide in each vaccine dose, together with topical imiquimod. A word on this clone: Antigen unknown.

Data came from immunoSEQ multiplex PCR; TCRdb stores just in-frame clones and leaves some out. The data show more than 35,000 clones, 65% to 85% seen once. V gene TRBV10-1 combines with J gene TRBJ2-7; a weak D match, TRBD1 (6 bases). Specimen: PBMCs, collected from a glioma patient whose treatment included an IDH1 peptide vaccine. This sequence originates from a middle-aged man with glioma. CDR3 bases: TGCGCCACCCGGGACACAATGGGAGACGAGCAGTACTTC. Amino acids: CATRDTMGDEQYF.